Detailed here is one T cell receptor (beta chain). Its antigen is undetermined. The record originates from a study of healthy donors' naive CD4 and CD8 T cells. TCR libraries were built from about 500 ng of total RNA by linear amplification. TCRdb passed the reads through MiXCR, listing each CDR3 protein once. The sample consists of approximately 180,000 distinct CDR3 sequences, over 60% of them appearing once. After removal of 5 bases from V and 9 bases from J, the junction contained 8 bases not matched to a gene. The CDR3 extends over 15 amino acids. Germline CDR1 is SGHVS and CDR2 is FQNEAQ. General study results and limits: Most V and J genes were reportedly biased between naive CD4+ and CD8+ cells. Positive CDR3 charge linked to CD4+ cells, negative to CD8+ cells. Chains were not paired, since alpha and beta were sequenced in bulk.

Sequenced: naive CD4+ and CD8+ T cells sorted from blood, pooled from several donors. The sequence derives from a pool of human donors in good health; the sample pools cells from several healthy donors. The rearrangement joins TRBV7-8 to TRBJ2-3; 13 bases are shared with TRBD2. The CDR3 bases are TGTGCCAGCAGCCCCACCGGGACTAGCGGGAACACGCAGTATTTT. Translating gives CASSPTGTSGNTQYF.